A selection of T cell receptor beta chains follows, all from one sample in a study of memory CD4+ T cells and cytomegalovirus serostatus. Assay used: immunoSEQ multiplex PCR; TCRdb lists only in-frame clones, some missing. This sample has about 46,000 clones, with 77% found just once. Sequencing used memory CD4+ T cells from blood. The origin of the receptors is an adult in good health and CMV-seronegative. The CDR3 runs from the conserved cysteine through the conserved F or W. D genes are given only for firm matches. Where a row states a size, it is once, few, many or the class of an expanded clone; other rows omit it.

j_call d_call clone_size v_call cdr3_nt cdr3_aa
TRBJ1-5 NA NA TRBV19 TGTGCCAGTAGTAGCAATCAGCCCCAGCATTTT CASSSNQPQHF
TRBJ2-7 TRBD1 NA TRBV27 TGTGCCAGCAGTCCCTTGGGACAGAGCTACGAGCAGTACTTC CASSPLGQSYEQYF
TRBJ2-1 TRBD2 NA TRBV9 TGTGCCAGCAGCGTATTTGCCGGGGGGGTCTCCTACAATGAGCAGTTCTTC CASSVFAGGVSYNEQFF
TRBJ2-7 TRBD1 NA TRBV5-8 TGTGCCAGCAGCCCCGGGACAGGGTTCTACGAGCAGTACTTC CASSPGTGFYEQYF
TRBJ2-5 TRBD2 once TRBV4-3 TGCGCCAGCAGCCCCGATAGGAGTAGCGGGGGAACGGGATATTATGAGACCCAGTACTTC CASSPDRSSGGTGYYETQYF
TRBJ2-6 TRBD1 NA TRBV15 TGTGCCACCCGTAACGAACAGGGGGCGCGTGGGGCCAACGTCCTGACTTTC CATRNEQGARGANVLTF
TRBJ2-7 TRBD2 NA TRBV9 TGTGCCAGCAGCGATGGGAGCGGGGGCCCCTACGAGCAGTACTTC CASSDGSGGPYEQYF
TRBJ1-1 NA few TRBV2 TGTGCCAGCAGTGGGGACCCTGGCGGAGTAGCTTTCTTT CASSGDPGGVAFF
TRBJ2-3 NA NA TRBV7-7 TGTGCTAGCAGCTTAAGTTTGGAAGATACGCAGTATTTT CASSLSLEDTQYF
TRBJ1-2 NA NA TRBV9 TGTGCCAGCAGCTCTATAGGGGGGAACTATGGCTACACCTTC CASSSIGGNYGYTF
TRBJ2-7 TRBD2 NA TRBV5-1 TGCGCCAGCAGCTTGGACCCACCAAGACTAGCGGGGGCCCCCTTCTCCTACGAGCAGTACTTC CASSLDPPRLAGAPFSYEQYF
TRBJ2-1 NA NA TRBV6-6 TGTGCCAGCAGTGGCAGGCTAGGAGAGAATGAGCAGTTCTTC CASSGRLGENEQFF
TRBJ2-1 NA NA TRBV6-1 TGTGCCAGCAGTGATCAAAGGGGCGCATTATCCAATGAGCAGTTCTTC CASSDQRGALSNEQFF
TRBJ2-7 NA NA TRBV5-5 TGTGCCAGCAGCTTGAGGAGCCAGGGTTCCTACGAGCAGTACTTC CASSLRSQGSYEQYF
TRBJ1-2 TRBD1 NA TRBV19 TGTGCCAGTAGTACGTCAGGGGGCTATGGCTACACCTTC CASSTSGGYGYTF
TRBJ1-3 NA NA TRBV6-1 TGTGCCAGCAGTACCTCGGGGTCTGGAAACACCATATATTTT CASSTSGSGNTIYF
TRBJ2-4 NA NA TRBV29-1 TGCAGCGTTAGCGGACGTACGCTAGCCAAAAACATTCAGTACTTC CSVSGRTLAKNIQYF
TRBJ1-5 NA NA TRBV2 TGTGCCAGCAGTGACAGGGCGGGGGCTCAGCCCCAGCATTTT CASSDRAGAQPQHF
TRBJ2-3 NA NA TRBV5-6 TGTGCCAGCAGCTTGGGCGGGGACTTACGGGCAGATACGCAGTATTTT CASSLGGDLRADTQYF
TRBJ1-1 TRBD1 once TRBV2 TGTGCCAGCAGGGACAGGGGGCGCAACACTGAAGCTTTCTTT CASRDRGRNTEAFF
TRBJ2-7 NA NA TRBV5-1 TGCGCCAGCAGCCCAGGACAGCGCTACGAGCAGTACTTC CASSPGQRYEQYF
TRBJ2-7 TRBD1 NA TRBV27 TGTGCCAGCAGTTTAACCCGGGACAGATACTACGAGCAGTACTTC CASSLTRDRYYEQYF
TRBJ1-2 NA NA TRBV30 TGTGCCTGGAGCCCCGTCCGCGGCTACACCTTC CAWSPVRGYTF